The source of this T cell receptor beta chain is a study of blood T cell repertoires in COVID-19. The wider study: From T cells, B-cell-depleted T cells, or PBMCs came the material, which was cDNA or gDNA.

Profiling relied on immunoSEQ multiplex PCR, and the TCRdb table lists in-frame clones only, not all of them. The sample lists over 150,000 clones; more than 60% were seen once. Germline V gene data show CDR1 as SGDLS and CDR2 as YYNGEE. Trimming took 7 bases from V and 4 from J, leaving 20 bases between them. The CDR3 covers 16 residues. V usage is TRBV9 and J usage is TRBJ2-2; D might be TRBD2 (6 bases). The sequence derives from a woman between 45 and 65 years old with acute or convalescent COVID-19. The sequenced material came from peripheral blood. In DNA form, the CDR3 reads TGTGCCAGCCACCGGGACTCCGAGGCGGCCACCGGGGAGCTGTTTTTT. This codes for CASHRDSEAATGELFF.